This paragraph covers one T cell receptor beta chain sequence. This sample stems from a study of T cell changes during pregnancy in multiple sclerosis. TCRdb keeps only in-frame clones here, not all; method: immunoSEQ multiplex PCR. The sample shows 30,000 to 45,000 clones, 88% of them seen only once. The receptor was derived from a female donor with multiple sclerosis, enrolled in a pregnancy study. The sample was CD4+ T cells from peripheral blood mononuclear cells, taken before pregnancy.

CDR3 sequence reads: CAGHDRVTDTQYF. Written as DNA, the CDR3 is TGTGCCGGACACGACAGGGTCACAGATACGCAGTATTTT. The rearrangement joins TRBV6-6 to TRBJ2-3; 7 bases agree with TRBD1. V was clipped by 11 bases and J by 2 bases; unmatched bases: 7. This CDR3 is built from 13 residues. CDR1 is MNHNY and CDR2 is SVGAGI in the germline V gene (reference sequence).